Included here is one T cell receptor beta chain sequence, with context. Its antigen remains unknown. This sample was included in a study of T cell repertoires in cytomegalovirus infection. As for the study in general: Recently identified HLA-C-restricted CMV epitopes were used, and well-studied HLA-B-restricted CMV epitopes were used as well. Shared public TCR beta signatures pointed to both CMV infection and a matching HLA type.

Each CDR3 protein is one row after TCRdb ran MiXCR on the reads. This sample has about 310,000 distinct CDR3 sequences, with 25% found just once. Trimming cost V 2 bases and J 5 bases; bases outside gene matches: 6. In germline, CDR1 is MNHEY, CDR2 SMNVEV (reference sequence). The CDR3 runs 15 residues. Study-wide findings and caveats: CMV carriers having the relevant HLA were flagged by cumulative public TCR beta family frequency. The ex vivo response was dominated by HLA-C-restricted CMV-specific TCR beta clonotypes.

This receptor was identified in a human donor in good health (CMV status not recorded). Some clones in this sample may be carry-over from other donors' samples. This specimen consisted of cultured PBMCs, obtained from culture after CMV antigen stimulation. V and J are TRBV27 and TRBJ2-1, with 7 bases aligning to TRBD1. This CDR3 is CASSLMRTGHNEQFF. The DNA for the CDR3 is TGTGCCAGCAGTTTAATGAGGACAGGCCACAATGAGCAGTTCTTC.